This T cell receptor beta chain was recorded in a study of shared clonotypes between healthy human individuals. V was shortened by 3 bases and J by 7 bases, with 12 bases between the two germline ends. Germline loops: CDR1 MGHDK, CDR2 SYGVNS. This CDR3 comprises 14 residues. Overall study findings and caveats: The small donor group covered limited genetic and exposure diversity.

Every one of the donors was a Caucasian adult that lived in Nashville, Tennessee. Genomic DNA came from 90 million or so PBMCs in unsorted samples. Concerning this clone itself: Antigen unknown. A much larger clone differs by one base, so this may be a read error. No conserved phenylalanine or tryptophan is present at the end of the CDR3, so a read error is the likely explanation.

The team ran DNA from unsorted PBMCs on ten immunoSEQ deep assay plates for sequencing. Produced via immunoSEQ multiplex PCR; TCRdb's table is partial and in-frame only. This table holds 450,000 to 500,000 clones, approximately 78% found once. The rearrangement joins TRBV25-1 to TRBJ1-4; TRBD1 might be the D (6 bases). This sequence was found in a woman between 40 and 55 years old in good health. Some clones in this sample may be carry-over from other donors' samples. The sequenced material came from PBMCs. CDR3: CASSETGIGEKLFL. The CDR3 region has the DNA TGTGCCAGCAGTGAGACAGGAATCGGTGAAAAACTGTTTCTT.